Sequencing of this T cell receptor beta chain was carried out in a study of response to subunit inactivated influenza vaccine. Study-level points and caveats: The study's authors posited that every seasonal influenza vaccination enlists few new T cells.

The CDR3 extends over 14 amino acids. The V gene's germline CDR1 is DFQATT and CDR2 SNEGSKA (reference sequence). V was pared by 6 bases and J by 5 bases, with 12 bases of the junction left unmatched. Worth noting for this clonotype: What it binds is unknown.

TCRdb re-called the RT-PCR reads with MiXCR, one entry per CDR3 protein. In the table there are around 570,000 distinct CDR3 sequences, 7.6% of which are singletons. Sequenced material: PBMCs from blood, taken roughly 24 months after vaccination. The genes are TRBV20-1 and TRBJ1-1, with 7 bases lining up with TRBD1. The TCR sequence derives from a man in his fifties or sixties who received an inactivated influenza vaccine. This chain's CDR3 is CSARQGGGRTEAFF. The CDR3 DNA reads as TGCAGTGCCCGTCAAGGAGGGGGCCGTACTGAAGCTTTCTTT.